A single sample gave rise to the 27 T cell receptor beta chains below, sequenced in a study of shared clonotypes between healthy human individuals. Clones were sequenced by immunoSEQ multiplex PCR, and TCRdb holds only the in-frame ones, with some missing. The table includes hundreds of thousands of clones, more than 95% detected once. Material for sequencing was naive CD4+ T cells sorted from blood. Subset meaning: CD45RA+ positively selected. Source of these receptors: a woman aged 25-40 years in good health.

The rearrangement joins TRBV18 to TRBJ2-5, with 8 bases lining up with TRBD2. Germline-derived CDR1 and CDR2 are KGHSH and LQKENI. This CDR3 is 15 amino acids long. After removal of 6 bases from V and 4 bases from J, the junction contained 10 bases not matched to a gene. CDR3 protein: CASSPRDGTRETQYF. CDR3 bases: TGTGCCAGCTCTCCCAGGGATGGGACTAGAGAGACCCAGTACTTC.

The genes are TRBV9 and TRBJ1-1; D might be TRBD1 (5 bases). The length of the CDR3 is 16 residues. Germline CDR1 is SGDLS and CDR2 is YYNGEE. V was trimmed by 0 bases and J by 4 bases, leaving 16 bases between them. DNA of the CDR3: TGTGCCAGCAGCGTAGGGGTATCAGGGTTCCGCACTGAAGCTTTCTTT. It translates to CASSVGVSGFRTEAFF.

The gene calls are TRBV30 and TRBJ2-5; TRBD1 matches at 7 bases. The germline V gene encodes CDR1 GTSNPN and CDR2 SVGIG (reference sequence). The V segment lost 5 bases and the J segment 5 bases; nucleotides outside the gene matches: 8. The CDR3 totals 13 residues. The CDR3 DNA is TGTGCCTGGGGCGACAGGGTTGCGGAGACCCAGTACTTC. This sequence encodes CAWGDRVAETQYF.

V usage is TRBV28 and J usage is TRBJ2-1; weak D call: TRBD2 (6 bases). Germline V gene sequence: CDR1 MDHEN, CDR2 SYDVKM. V was trimmed by 6 bases and J by 7 bases, leaving 16 bases between them. The CDR3 has 14 residues. The CDR3 protein is CASSQGGPRNEQFF. The CDR3 bases are TGTGCCAGCAGCCAAGGAGGGCCGAGGAATGAGCAGTTCTTC.

The chain has TRBV13 and TRBJ2-3; unclear D gene. The CDR3 is 12 residues long. Trimming shortened V by 5 bases and J by 5 bases, and 8 bases separated the two germline ends. Germline values: CDR1 PRHDT, CDR2 FYEKMQ (reference sequence). The CDR3 protein is CASSPRRDTQYF. The CDR3 DNA is TGTGCCAGCAGCCCGAGAAGAGATACGCAGTATTTT.

V is TRBV27 and J is TRBJ2-1; 9 bases agree with TRBD2. The ends lost 8 bases at V and 6 bases at J; junction bases unmatched: 20. Germline values: CDR1 MNHEY, CDR2 SMNVEV (reference sequence). The CDR3 has 18 amino acids. The CDR3 sequence is CASFVSERTGTSPNEQFF. The CDR3 coding sequence is TGTGCCAGCTTCGTTTCGGAGAGAACCGGGACTAGCCCCAATGAGCAGTTCTTC.

V is TRBV14 and J is TRBJ1-2; D remains unclear. Germline values: CDR1 SGHDN, CDR2 FVKESK. The CDR3 loop spans 12 amino acids. The ends were cut back, 0 bases at V and 5 bases at J, with 4 bases in the middle. CDR3 amino acids: CASSQDRYGYTF. The CDR3, as DNA: TGTGCCAGCAGCCAAGATCGGTATGGCTACACCTTC.

The chain has TRBV28 and TRBJ1-4, with 8 nucleotides matching TRBD1. CDR1 and CDR2 from the germline V gene are MDHEN and SYDVKM. This CDR3 spans 15 amino acids. Trimming took 4 bases from V and 3 from J; bases not matched to a gene: 4. Here the CDR3 DNA reads TGTGCCAGCAGTTCCCCGACAGGGGCTAATGAAAAACTGTTTTTT. Translated, it gives CASSSPTGANEKLFF.

The chain links TRBV7-2 to TRBJ1-5; D possibly corresponds to TRBD1 (5 bases). Germline V gene lookup returns CDR1 SGHTA and CDR2 FQGNSA. V gave up 5 bases and J gave up 4 bases, with 12 bases separating them. This CDR3 spans 14 amino acids. DNA of the CDR3: TGTGCCAGCAGCCGATCAGGGAGGAATCAGCCCCAGCATTTT. It is translated as CASSRSGRNQPQHF. Filled out from reference TRBV7-2 and TRBJ1-5, the complete variable domain reads GAGVSQSPSNKVTEKGKDVELRCDPISGHTALYWYRQSLGQGLEFLIYFQGNSAPDKSGLPSDRFSAERTGGSVSTLTIQRTQQEDSAVYLCASSRSGRNQPQHFGDGTRLSIL.

The J gene is TRBJ2-7, the V gene TRBV19; either TRBD1 or TRBD2 may supply D (6 bases each). From germline, CDR1 is LNHDA and CDR2 SQIVND (reference sequence). The V gene lost 5 bases and the J gene lost 6 bases, with 23 bases spanning the gap. The CDR3 totals 16 residues. CDR3 sequence (DNA): TGTGCCAGTAGTTGGAGTTCAGTACAGGGAGGTCGCGAGCAGTACTTC. It is translated as CASSWSSVQGGREQYF.

This clone came up a few times. This rearrangement joins TRBV9 to TRBJ1-2; 9 bases map to TRBD1. CDR1 and CDR2 (germline): SGDLS, YYNGEE. This CDR3 has 15 amino acids. V lost 4 bases to trimming and J lost 8 bases; unmatched junction nucleotides: 12. CDR3 nucleotide sequence: TGTGCCAGCAGCCCTGATAATGCGGACAGGGGAGGCTACACCTTC. Translation gives CASSPDNADRGGYTF.

The V call is TRBV29-1, the J call TRBJ2-1; D is possibly TRBD2 (6 bases). Germline V gene lookup returns CDR1 SQVTM and CDR2 ANQGSEA. There are 14 residues in the CDR3. Trimming took off 0 bases at V and 4 bases at J, with 10 bases between the two ends. The CDR3 DNA follows: TGCAGCGTTGAAGAGGGACTGTTATACAATGAGCAGTTCTTC. It yields the protein CSVEEGLLYNEQFF.

The V and J genes are TRBV5-1 and TRBJ1-1; D gene uncertain. The CDR3 runs to 13 residues. Trimming pared 6 bases from V and 0 bases from J, leaving 9 bases between. Germline CDR1 reads SGHRS; CDR2 reads YFSETQ. Here the CDR3 reads CASKVGLNTEAFF. For the CDR3, the DNA is TGCGCCAGCAAAGTCGGACTGAACACTGAAGCTTTCTTT.

The chain combines TRBV5-1 with TRBJ1-1, with D possibly TRBD1 on 5 matching bases. In germline, CDR1 is SGHRS, CDR2 YFSETQ. The CDR3 extends over 16 amino acids. Deletions cut 7 bases from V and 0 bases from J, with 19 bases between. The CDR3 nucleotides read TGCGCCAGCGGATGGGGGTTGGGTGAGATGAACACTGAAGCTTTCTTT. It translates to CASGWGLGEMNTEAFF.

This clone showed up just once. The gene calls are TRBV7-9 and TRBJ1-6; D may be TRBD1 (5 bases). Germline V lookup: CDR1 SEHNR, CDR2 FQNEAQ (reference sequence). This CDR3 is 13 amino acids long. Trimming pared 3 bases from V and 10 bases from J, leaving 10 bases between. The CDR3 DNA is TGTGCCAGCAGCTTTCAGGGCCTATCACCCCTCCACTTT. This encodes CASSFQGLSPLHF.

V usage is TRBV6-1 and J usage is TRBJ1-1; a possible D gene is TRBD1 (5 bases). The CDR3 is 13 residues long. V gave up 4 bases and J gave up 1 base, with 7 bases separating them. CDR1 and CDR2 (germline): MNHNS, SASEGT. For the CDR3, the DNA is TGTGCCAGCAGTGGACAGTCGAACACTGAAGCTTTCTTT. It is translated as CASSGQSNTEAFF.

This clone showed up just once. The rearrangement links TRBV28 to TRBJ2-7, with 8 bases aligning to TRBD1. Germline values: CDR1 MDHEN, CDR2 SYDVKM. The CDR3 is 14 amino acids. J gave up 6 bases and V 5 bases, and 9 bases lay outside the gene matches. The CDR3 loop reads CASSLQGGKREQYF. The CDR3, as DNA: TGTGCCAGCAGTCTACAGGGGGGTAAGCGCGAGCAGTACTTC.

The table lists this clone with a count of one. This rearrangement joins TRBV7-7 to TRBJ2-1, with D perhaps TRBD2 (7 bases). Looked up from germline, CDR1 is SSHAT and CDR2 is FNYEAQ (reference sequence). V lost 5 bases and J 2 bases, leaving 13 bases between the germline ends. This CDR3 is 15 amino acids long. The CDR3 nucleotides are TGTGCCAGCAGCCAGGGGACTATCCCCTACAATGAGCAGTTCTTC. As protein: CASSQGTIPYNEQFF.

The chain combines TRBV2 with TRBJ2-1, with 10 bases lining up with TRBD2. V lost 3 bases, J lost 9 bases, and 8 bases stayed unmatched. The CDR3 consists of 15 residues. The V gene's germline CDR1 is SNHLY and CDR2 FYNNEI. This CDR3 reads CASSDRLAGVVEQFF. CDR3 nucleotide sequence: TGTGCCAGCAGTGACCGTCTAGCGGGAGTCGTTGAGCAGTTCTTC.

V gene TRBV30 combines with J gene TRBJ1-1; maybe TRBD1 (5 bases). Germline V lookup: CDR1 GTSNPN, CDR2 SVGIG (reference sequence). The length of the CDR3 is 15 residues. With 0 bases removed from V and 4 bases from J, the gap between germline ends came to 15 bases. CDR3: CAWSVPGVRGTEAFF. The DNA of the CDR3 is TGTGCCTGGAGTGTACCGGGGGTCCGTGGCACTGAAGCTTTCTTT.

The chain is built from TRBV28 and TRBJ1-2; 8 bases align to TRBD1. The germline CDR1 and CDR2 sequences are MDHEN and SYDVKM. The CDR3 contains 16 residues. Trimming took 6 bases from V and 2 from J; bases not matched to a gene: 11. CDR3 loop: CASSQNYRGANYGYTF. The CDR3 bases are TGTGCCAGCAGCCAAAACTACAGGGGGGCGAACTATGGCTACACCTTC.

V usage is TRBV5-8 and J usage is TRBJ2-3; the D gene could be TRBD1 or TRBD2 (5 bases each). CDR3 length: 15 residues. V was cut by 4 bases and J by 5 bases, with 17 bases left in between. From germline, CDR1 is SGHTS and CDR2 YDEGEE. The CDR3 coding sequence is TGTGCCAGCAGCCAGGGAGCCGGAGGAGGAGATACGCAGTATTTT. Its protein product is CASSQGAGGGDTQYF. The full variable domain, in which reference TRBV5-8 and TRBJ2-3 provide the parts outside the CDR3, is EAGVTQSPTHLIKTRGQQATLRCSPISGHTSVYWYQQALGLGLQFLLWYDEGEERNRGNFPPRFSGRQFPNYSSELNVNALELEDSALYLCASSQGAGGGDTQYFGPGTRLTVL.

The rearrangement links TRBV15 to TRBJ1-5; 11 bases map to TRBD1. Germline-derived CDR1 and CDR2 are LNHNV and YYDKDF (reference sequence). The ends lost 2 bases at V and 3 bases at J; junction bases unmatched: 12. This CDR3 contains 19 residues. The CDR3 sequence is CATSRSSPRTGGLNQPQHF. CDR3 DNA sequence: TGTGCCACCAGCAGATCCTCTCCACGGACAGGGGGCCTCAATCAGCCCCAGCATTTT.

A remark on this clone: Because the CDR3's place on the DNA is in doubt, the DNA is left out and the CDR3 is given as listed by TCRdb. The V gene is TRBV2, the J gene TRBJ2-7. Termini included, the CDR3 measures 15 amino acids. Germline CDR1 is SNHLY and CDR2 is FYNNEI. The CDR3 reads CASILGREFHYEQYF.

This rearrangement joins TRBV30 to TRBJ2-2; TRBD1 might be the D (6 bases). V was trimmed by 8 bases and J by 2 bases, leaving 15 bases between them. Germline CDR1 GTSNPN, CDR2 SVGIG (reference sequence). This CDR3 spans 14 amino acids. CDR3: CAGKNRANTGELFF. For the CDR3, the DNA is TGTGCCGGAAAGAACAGGGCCAACACCGGGGAGCTGTTTTTT.

The chain recombines TRBV6-6 with TRBJ2-1; 7 bases are shared with TRBD1. CDR3 length: 13 residues. Germline-derived CDR1 and CDR2 are MNHNY and SVGAGI (reference sequence). J gave up 8 bases and V 8 bases, and 9 bases lay outside the gene matches. In DNA form, the CDR3 reads TGTGCCAGCGCAGACAGGGTTCAGGATGAGCAGTTCTTC. This sequence encodes CASADRVQDEQFF.

The chain uses TRBV19 and TRBJ1-3; D call uncertain. Between the trimmed V and J ends, which lost 3 bases and 2 bases, there was a span of 11 bases. Germline CDR1 reads LNHDA; CDR2 reads SQIVND (reference sequence). The CDR3 sequence is 15 residues long. The CDR3 reads CASSILRTAGNTIYF. The CDR3 DNA sequence: TGTGCCAGTAGTATTCTGCGAACGGCTGGAAACACCATATATTTT.